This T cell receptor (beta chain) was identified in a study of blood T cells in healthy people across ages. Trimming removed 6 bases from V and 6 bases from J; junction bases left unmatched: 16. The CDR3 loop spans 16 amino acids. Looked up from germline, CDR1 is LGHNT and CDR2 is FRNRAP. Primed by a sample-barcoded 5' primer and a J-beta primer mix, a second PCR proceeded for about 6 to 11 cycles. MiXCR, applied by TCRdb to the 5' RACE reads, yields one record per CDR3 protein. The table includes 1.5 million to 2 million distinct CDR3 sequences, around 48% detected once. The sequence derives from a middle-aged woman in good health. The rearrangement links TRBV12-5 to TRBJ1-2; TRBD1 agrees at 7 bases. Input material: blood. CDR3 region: CASGSTQGPAFDGYTF. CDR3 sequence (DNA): TGTGCTAGTGGCTCGACACAGGGGCCGGCCTTTGATGGCTACACCTTC. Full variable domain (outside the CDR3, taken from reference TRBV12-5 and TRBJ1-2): DARVTQTPRHKVTEMGQEVTMRCQPILGHNTVFWYRQTMMQGLELLAYFRNRAPLDDSGMPKDRFSAEMPDATLATLKIQPSEPRDSAVYFCASGSTQGPAFDGYTFGSGTRLTVV.